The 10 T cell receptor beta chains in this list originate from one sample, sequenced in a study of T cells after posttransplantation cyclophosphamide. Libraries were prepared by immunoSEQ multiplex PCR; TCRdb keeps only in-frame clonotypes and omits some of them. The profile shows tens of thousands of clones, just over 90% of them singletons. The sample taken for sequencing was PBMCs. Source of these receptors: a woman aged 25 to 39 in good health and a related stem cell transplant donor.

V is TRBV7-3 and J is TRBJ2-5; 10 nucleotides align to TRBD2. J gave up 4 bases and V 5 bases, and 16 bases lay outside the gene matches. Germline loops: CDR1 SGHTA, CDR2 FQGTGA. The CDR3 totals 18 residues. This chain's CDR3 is CASSPGASGGRVGETQYF. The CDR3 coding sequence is TGTGCCAGCAGCCCAGGGGCTAGCGGGGGCCGGGTGGGAGAGACCCAGTACTTC.

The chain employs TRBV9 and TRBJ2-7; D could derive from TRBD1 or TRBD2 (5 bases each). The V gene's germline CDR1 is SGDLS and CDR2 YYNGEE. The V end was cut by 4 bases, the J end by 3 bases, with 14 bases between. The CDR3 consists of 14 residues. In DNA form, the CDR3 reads TGTGCCAGCAGCCTCCGGGGCGACCGCTACGAGCAGTACTTC. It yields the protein CASSLRGDRYEQYF.

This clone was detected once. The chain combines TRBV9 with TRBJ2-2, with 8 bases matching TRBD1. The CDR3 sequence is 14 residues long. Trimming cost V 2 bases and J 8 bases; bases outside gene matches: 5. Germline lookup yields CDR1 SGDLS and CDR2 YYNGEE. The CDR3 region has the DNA TGTGCCAGCAGCGTCACAGGGGGACGGGGGGAGCTGTTTTTT. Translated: CASSVTGGRGELFF.

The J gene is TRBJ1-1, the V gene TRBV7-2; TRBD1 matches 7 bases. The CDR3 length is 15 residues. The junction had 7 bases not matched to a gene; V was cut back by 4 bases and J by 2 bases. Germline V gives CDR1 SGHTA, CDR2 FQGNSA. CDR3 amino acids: CASSSLGQINTEAFF. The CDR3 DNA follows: TGTGCCAGCAGCTCCCTGGGACAGATCAACACTGAAGCTTTCTTT. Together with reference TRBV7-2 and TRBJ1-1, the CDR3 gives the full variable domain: GAGVSQSPSNKVTEKGKDVELRCDPISGHTALYWYRQSLGQGLEFLIYFQGNSAPDKSGLPSDRFSAERTGGSVSTLTIQRTQQEDSAVYLCASSSLGQINTEAFFGQGTRLTVV.

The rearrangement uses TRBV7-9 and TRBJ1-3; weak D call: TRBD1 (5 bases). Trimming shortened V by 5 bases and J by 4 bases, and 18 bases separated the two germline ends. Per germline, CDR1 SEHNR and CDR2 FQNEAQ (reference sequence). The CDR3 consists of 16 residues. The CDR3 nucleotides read TGTGCCAGCAGCAGCTTGGGGGGGAAAACCGGAAACACCATATATTTT. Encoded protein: CASSSLGGKTGNTIYF.

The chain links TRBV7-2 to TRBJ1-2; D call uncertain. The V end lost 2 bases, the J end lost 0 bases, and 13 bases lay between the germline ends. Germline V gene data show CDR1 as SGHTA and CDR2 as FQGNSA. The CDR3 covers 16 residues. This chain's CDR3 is CASSLFGQNSNYGYTF. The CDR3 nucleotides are TGTGCCAGCAGCTTATTCGGCCAGAACTCTAACTATGGCTACACCTTC.

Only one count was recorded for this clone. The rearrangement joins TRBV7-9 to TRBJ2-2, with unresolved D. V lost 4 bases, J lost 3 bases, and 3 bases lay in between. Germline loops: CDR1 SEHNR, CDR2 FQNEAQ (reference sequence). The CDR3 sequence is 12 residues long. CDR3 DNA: TGTGCCAGCAGCTACTACACCGGGGAGCTGTTTTTT. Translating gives CASSYYTGELFF. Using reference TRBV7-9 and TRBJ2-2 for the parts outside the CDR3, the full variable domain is DTGVSQNPRHKITKRGQNVTFRCDPISEHNRLYWYRQTLGQGPEFLTYFQNEAQLEKSRLLSDRFSAERPKGSFSTLEIQRTEQGDSAMYLCASSYYTGELFFGEGSRLTVL.

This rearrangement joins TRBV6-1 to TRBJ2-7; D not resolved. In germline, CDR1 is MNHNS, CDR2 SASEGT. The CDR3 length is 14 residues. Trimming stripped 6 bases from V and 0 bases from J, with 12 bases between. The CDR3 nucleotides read TGTGCCAGCAGCGGTATTAGGATCTCCTACGAGCAGTACTTC. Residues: CASSGIRISYEQYF.

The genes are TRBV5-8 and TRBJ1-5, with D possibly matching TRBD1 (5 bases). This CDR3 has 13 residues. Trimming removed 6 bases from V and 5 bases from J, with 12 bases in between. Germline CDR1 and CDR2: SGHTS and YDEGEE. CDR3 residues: CASKRGRDQPQHF. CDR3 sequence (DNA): TGTGCCAGCAAGAGGGGCCGGGATCAGCCCCAGCATTTT.

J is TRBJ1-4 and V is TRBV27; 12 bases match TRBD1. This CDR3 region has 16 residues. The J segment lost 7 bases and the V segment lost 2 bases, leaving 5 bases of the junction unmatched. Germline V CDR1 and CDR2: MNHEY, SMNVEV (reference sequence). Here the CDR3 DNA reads TGTGCCAGCAGTTTAGGGACAGGGGGCGTAGGTGAAAAACTGTTTTTT. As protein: CASSLGTGGVGEKLFF.